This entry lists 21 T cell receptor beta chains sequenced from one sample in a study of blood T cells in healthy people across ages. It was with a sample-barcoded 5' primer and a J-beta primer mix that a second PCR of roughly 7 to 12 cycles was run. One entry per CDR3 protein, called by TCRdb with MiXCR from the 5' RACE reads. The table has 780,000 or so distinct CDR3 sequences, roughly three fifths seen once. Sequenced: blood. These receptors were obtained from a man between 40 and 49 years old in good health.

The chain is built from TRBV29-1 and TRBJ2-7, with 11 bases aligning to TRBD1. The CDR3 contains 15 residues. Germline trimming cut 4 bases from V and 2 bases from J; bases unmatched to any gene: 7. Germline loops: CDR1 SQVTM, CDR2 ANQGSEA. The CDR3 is CSVGQGTGGTYEQYF. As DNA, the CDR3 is TGCAGCGTTGGGCAAGGGACAGGGGGGACCTACGAGCAGTACTTC.

The CDR3, as DNA: TGCAGTGCTAGAAGGGCGGCTAGCGGGGACAATGAGCAGTTCTTC. Amino acids: CSARRAASGDNEQFF. The chain joins TRBV20-1 to TRBJ2-1, with 9 positions matching TRBD2. The CDR3 runs 15 residues. Germline V gene lookup returns CDR1 DFQATT and CDR2 SNEGSKA (reference sequence). With V trimmed by 2 bases and J by 5 bases, 7 bases remained unmatched.

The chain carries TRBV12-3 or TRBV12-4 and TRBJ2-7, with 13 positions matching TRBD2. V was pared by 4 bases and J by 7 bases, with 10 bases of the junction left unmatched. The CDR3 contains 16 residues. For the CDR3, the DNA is TGTGCCAGCAGTTCCCACCTTACTAGCGGGAGGGATGAGCAGTACTTC. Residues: CASSSHLTSGRDEQYF.

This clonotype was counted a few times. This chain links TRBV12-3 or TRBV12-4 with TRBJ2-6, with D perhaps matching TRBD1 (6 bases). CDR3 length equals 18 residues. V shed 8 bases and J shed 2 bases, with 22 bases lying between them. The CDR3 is CASGKSTGRQAGANVLTF. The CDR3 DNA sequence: TGTGCCAGCGGAAAGTCCACTGGAAGACAGGCTGGGGCCAACGTCCTGACTTTC.

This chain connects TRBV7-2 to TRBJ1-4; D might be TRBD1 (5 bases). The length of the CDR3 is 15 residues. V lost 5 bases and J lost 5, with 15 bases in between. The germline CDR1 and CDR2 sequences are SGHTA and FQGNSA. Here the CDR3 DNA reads TGTGCCAGCAGCCTCAGCAGGGCTGAGAATGAAAAACTGTTTTTT. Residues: CASSLSRAENEKLFF.

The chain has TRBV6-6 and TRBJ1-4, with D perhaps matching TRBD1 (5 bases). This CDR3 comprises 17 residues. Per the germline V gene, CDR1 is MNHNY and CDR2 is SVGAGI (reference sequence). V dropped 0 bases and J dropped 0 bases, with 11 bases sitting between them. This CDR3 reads CASSYSVLGATNEKLFF. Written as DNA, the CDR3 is TGTGCCAGCAGTTACTCGGTTTTAGGGGCAACTAATGAAAAACTGTTTTTT.

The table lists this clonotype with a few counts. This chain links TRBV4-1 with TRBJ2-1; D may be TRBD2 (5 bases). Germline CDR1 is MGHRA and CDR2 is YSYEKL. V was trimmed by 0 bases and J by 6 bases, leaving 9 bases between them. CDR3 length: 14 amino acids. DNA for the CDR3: TGCGCCAGCAGCCAAGACTGGCTAGCCAATGAGCAGTTCTTC. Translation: CASSQDWLANEQFF.

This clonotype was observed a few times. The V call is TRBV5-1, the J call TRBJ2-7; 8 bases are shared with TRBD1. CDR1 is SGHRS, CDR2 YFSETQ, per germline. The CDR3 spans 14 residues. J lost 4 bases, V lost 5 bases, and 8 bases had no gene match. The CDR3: CASSPGQANYEQYF. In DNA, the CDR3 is TGCGCCAGCAGTCCGGGACAGGCGAATTACGAGCAGTACTTC.

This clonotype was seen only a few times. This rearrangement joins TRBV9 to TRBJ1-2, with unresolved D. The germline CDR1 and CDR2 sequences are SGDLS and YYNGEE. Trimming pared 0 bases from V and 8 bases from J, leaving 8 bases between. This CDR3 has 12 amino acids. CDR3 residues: CASSVVGRGYTF. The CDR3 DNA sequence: TGTGCCAGCAGCGTAGTTGGTCGGGGCTACACCTTC.

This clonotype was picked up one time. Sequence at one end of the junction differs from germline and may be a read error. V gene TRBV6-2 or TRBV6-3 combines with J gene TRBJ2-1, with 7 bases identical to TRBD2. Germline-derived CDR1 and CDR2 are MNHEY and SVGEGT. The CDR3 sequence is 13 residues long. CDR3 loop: CASRPGTNNERFF. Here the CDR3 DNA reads TGTGCCAGCAGGCCCGGGACTAACAATGAGCGGTTCTTC.

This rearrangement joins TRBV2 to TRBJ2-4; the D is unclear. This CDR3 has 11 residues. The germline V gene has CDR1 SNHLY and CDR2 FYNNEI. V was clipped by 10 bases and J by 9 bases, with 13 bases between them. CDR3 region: CATAAGGIQYF. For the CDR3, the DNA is TGTGCCACAGCTGCAGGTGGCATTCAGTACTTC.

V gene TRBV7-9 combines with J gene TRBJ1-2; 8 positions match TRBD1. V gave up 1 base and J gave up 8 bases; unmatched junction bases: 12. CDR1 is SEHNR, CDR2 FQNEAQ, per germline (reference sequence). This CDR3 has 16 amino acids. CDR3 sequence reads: CASSLVTGQGAYGYTF. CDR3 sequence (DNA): TGTGCCAGCAGCTTAGTTACAGGCCAGGGGGCTTACGGCTACACCTTC.

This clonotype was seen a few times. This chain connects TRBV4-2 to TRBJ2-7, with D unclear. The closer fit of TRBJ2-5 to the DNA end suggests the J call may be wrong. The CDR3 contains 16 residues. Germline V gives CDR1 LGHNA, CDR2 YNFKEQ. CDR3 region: CASSQEGLTPEETQYF. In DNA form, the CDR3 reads TGTGCCAGCAGCCAAGAAGGATTGACGCCGGAGGAGACCCAGTACTTC.

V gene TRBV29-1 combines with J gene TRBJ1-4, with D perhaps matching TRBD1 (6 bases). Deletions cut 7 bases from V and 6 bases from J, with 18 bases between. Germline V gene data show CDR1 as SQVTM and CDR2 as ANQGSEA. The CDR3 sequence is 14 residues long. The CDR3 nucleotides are TGCAGCGGGGGGGGCGGCCAGGGCGATGAAAAACTGTTTTTT. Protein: CSGGGGQGDEKLFF. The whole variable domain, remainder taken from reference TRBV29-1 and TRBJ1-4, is SAVISQKPSRDICQRGTSLTIQCQVDSQVTMMFWYRQQPGQSLTLIATANQGSEATYESGFVIDKFPISRPNLTFSTLTVSNMSPEDSSIYLCSGGGGQGDEKLFFGSGTQLSVL.

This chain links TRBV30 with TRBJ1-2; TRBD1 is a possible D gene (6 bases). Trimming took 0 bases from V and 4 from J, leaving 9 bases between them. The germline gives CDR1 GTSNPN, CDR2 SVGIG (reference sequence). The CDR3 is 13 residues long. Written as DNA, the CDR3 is TGTGCCTGGAGTGTTCAGGGGATCTATGGCTACACCTTC. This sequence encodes CAWSVQGIYGYTF.

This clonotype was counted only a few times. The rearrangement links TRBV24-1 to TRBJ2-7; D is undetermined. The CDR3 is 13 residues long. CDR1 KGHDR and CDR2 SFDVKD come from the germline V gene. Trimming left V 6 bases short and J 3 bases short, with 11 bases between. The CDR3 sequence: CATSPTNRYEQYF. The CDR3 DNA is TGTGCCACCAGTCCGACCAACCGCTACGAGCAGTACTTC.

This chain's CDR3 is CASSEFGGDNEQFF. The CDR3 DNA sequence: TGTGCCAGCAGTGAATTTGGGGGAGACAATGAGCAGTTCTTC. V and J are TRBV25-1 and TRBJ2-1; D tentatively fits TRBD1 or TRBD2 (5 bases each). Germline CDR1 MGHDK, CDR2 SYGVNS. The length of the CDR3 is 14 residues. Trimming removed 1 base at V and 5 bases at J, with 9 bases between.

CDR3 bases: TGTGCCAGCAGCAACCCCGGGACTGGTCGCGAGCAGTACTTC. Translating gives CASSNPGTGREQYF. The rearrangement joins TRBV7-2 to TRBJ2-7, with D possibly TRBD2 on 6 matching bases. CDR1 and CDR2 from the germline V gene are SGHTA and FQGNSA. The CDR3 totals 14 residues. V lost 5 bases, J lost 6 bases, and 17 bases lay in between.

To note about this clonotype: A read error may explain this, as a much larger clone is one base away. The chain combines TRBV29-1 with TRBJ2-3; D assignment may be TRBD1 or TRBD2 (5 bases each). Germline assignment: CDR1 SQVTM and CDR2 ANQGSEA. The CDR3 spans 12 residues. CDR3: CRVDEGTDTQYF. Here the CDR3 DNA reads TGCAGGGTTGATGAGGGGACAGATACGCAGTATTTT.

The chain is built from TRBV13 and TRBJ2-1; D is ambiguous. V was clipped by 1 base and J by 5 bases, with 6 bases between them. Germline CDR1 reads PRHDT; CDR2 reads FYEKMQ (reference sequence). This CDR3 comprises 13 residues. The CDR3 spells CASSLAVDNEQFF. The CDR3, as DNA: TGTGCCAGCAGCTTAGCCGTGGACAATGAGCAGTTCTTC.

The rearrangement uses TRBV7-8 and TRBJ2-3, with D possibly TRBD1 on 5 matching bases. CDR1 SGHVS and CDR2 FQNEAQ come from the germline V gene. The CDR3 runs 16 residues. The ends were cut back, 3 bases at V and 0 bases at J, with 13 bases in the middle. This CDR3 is CASSFLTASSTDTQYF. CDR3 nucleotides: TGTGCCAGCAGCTTTCTGACAGCTTCTAGCACAGATACGCAGTATTTT.